The text below deals with one T cell receptor beta chain. Authors' processing steps: Quantification of nucleated cells was approximated via reference gene primer amplification. TCRdb's table, derived via immunoSEQ multiplex PCR, lists solely in-frame clones and lacks some. V and J calls and clone size are copied from that table; D and trimming were computed from the DNA. The sample contains over 35,000 clones, around 81% of which appear only once. The CDR3 sequence is 15 residues long. Germline trimming cut 0 bases from V and 5 bases from J; bases unmatched to any gene: 5. From germline, CDR1 is SGHVS and CDR2 FNYEAQ. This sample stems from a study of blood T cell repertoires in COVID-19.

The TCR originated in a man aged 35-49 years with active or convalescent COVID-19. Sequencing input: peripheral blood. This rearrangement joins TRBV7-6 to TRBJ2-7; 9 nucleotides agree with TRBD1. CDR3 sequence reads: CASSLAMGQGHEQYF. The CDR3 nucleotides read TGTGCCAGCAGCTTAGCGATGGGACAGGGTCACGAGCAGTACTTC.